The present TCR beta chain was sequenced within a study of T-cell memory formation after mild COVID-19. Across the study: TCR clusters were mostly donor specific.

General study points: Clones that contracted from day 15 to 85 were balanced CD4/CD8, while later expanders leaned CD4+.

This clonotype turned up a few times. What it binds is not known. TCRdb fed the 5' RACE reads into MiXCR, producing one record per CDR3 protein. The data hold about 430,000 distinct CDR3 sequences, with roughly 18% observed a single time. CDR3 length: 14 residues. The V and J ends lost 4 bases and 0 bases respectively, with 10 bases between them. The germline V gene encodes CDR1 SGHRS and CDR2 YFSETQ. Sequencing was done on a sample of PBMCs or a T cell subset sorted from them (not recorded which). The origin of this receptor is a man aged 18 to 30 who had mild COVID-19 (a few samples of this study predate the infection). Cell type and time point are not known. J is TRBJ2-5 and V is TRBV5-1; no definite D call. CDR3 amino acids: CASSRIPHQETQYF. The DNA for the CDR3 is TGCGCCAGCAGCCGAATACCACACCAAGAGACCCAGTACTTC.